What follows describes a single T cell receptor beta chain. The target antigen is unknown. Trimming removed 0 bases at V and 15 bases at J, with 6 bases between. Germline loops: CDR1 MNHEY, CDR2 SVGEGT. The CDR3 covers 11 residues. These data originate in a study of blood T cells in healthy people across ages. Extractions gave at least 5.5 micrograms of total RNA per sample. Then a second PCR, running about 6 to 11 cycles, was carried out with a sample-barcoded 5' primer and a J-beta primer mix. Each CDR3 protein is one row after TCRdb ran MiXCR on the 5' RACE reads. This sample has hundreds of thousands of distinct CDR3 sequences, with roughly 49% found just once. Points from the study as a whole: CMV infection status of these donors was not known. Long-lived donors carried more naive CD4+ cells and greater diversity than aged donors.

Source material: blood. This TCR came from a woman in her sixties or seventies in good health. The chain carries TRBV6-2 or TRBV6-3 and TRBJ2-6; D is ambiguous. The CDR3 loop is CASSYSWGLTF. The CDR3 DNA is TGTGCCAGCAGTTACTCGTGGGGCCTGACTTTC.